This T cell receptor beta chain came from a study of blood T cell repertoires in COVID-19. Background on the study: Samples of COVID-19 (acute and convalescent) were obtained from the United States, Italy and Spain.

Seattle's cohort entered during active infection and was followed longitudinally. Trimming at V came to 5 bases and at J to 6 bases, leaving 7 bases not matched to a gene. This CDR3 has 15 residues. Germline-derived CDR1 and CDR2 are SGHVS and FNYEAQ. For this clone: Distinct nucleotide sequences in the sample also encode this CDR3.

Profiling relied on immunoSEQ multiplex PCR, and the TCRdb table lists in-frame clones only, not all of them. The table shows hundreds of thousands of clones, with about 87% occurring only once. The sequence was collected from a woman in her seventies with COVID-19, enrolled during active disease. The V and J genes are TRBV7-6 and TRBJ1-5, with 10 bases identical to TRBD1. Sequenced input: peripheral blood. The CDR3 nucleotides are TGTGCCAGCAGCCTAGGGACAGGGGCAGGTCAGCCCCAGCATTTT. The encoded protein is CASSLGTGAGQPQHF.